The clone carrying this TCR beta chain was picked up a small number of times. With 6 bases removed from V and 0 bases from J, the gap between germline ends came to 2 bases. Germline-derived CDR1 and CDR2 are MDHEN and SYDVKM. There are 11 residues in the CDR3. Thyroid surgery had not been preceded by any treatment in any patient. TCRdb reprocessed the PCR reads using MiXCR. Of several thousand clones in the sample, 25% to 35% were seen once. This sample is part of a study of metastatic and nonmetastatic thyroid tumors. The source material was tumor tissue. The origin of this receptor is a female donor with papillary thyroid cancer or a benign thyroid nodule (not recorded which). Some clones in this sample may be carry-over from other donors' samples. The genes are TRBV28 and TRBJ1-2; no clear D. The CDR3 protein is CASSTNYGYTF. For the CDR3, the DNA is TGTGCCAGCAGCACTAACTATGGCTACACCTTC.